Here is one T cell receptor (beta chain) with its context. The antigen remains unidentified. The PCR ran on 60 Vbeta and 13 Jbeta primers. The repertoire was sequenced with immunoSEQ multiplex PCR; TCRdb's copy has only in-frame clones and lacks some. The listing records tens of thousands of clones. The record originates from a study of cytomegalovirus exposure and HLA in healthy donors. The study's findings and limits: TCR beta V- and J-gene trimming, according to a later analysis, was linked to a missense DCLRE1C variant. Cytomegalovirus status, reportedly, was diagnosed with high specificity and sensitivity by the classifier.

This CDR3 has 16 residues. V lost 0 bases and J 5 bases, leaving 14 bases between the germline ends. Germline V gene data show CDR1 as SGHRS and CDR2 as YFSETQ. V usage is TRBV5-1 and J usage is TRBJ1-4, with D unclear. This receptor was obtained from a man in his fifties or sixties in good health and CMV-seronegative. The sample consisted of PBMCs. DNA for the CDR3: TGCGCCAGCAGCTTGGGTGTCGACCCCGGGAATGAAAAACTGTTTTTT. It yields the protein CASSLGVDPGNEKLFF.